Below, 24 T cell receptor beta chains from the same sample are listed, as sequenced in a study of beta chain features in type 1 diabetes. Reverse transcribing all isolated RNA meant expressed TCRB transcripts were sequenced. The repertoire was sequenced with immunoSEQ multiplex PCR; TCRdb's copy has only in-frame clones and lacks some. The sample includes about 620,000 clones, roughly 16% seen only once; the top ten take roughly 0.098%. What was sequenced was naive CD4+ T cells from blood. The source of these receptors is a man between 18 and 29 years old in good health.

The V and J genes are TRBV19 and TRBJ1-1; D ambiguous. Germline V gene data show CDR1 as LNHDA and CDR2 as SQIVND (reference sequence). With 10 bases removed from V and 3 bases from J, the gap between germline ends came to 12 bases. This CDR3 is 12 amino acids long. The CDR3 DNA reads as TGTGCCACGGAGGGAGACTACACTGAAGCTTTCTTT. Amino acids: CATEGDYTEAFF.

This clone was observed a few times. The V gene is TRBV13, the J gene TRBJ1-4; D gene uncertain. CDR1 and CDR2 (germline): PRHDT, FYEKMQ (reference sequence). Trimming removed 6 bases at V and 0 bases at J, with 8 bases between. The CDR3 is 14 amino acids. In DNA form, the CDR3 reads TGTGCCAGCAGAAAGGCTGCAACTAATGAAAAACTGTTTTTT. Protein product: CASRKAATNEKLFF.

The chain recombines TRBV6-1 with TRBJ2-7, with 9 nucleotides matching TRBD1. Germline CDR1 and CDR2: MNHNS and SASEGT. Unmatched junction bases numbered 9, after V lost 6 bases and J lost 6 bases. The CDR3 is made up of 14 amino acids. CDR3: CASRDRGPSGEQYF. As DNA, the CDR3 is TGTGCCAGCAGGGACAGGGGCCCCTCGGGCGAGCAGTACTTC.

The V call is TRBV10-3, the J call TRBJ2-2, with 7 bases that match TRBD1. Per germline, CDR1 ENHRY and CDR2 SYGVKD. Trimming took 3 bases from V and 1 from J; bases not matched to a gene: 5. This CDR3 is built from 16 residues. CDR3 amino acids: CAISDKGQRNTGELFF. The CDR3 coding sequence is TGTGCCATCAGTGACAAGGGACAGAGGAACACCGGGGAGCTGTTTTTT.

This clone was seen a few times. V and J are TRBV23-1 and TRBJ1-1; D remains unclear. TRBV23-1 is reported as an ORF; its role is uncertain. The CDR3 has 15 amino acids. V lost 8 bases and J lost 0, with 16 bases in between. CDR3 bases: TGCGCCAGCGAGACCCGGTGGACCCTGAACACTGAAGCTTTCTTT. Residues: CASETRWTLNTEAFF.

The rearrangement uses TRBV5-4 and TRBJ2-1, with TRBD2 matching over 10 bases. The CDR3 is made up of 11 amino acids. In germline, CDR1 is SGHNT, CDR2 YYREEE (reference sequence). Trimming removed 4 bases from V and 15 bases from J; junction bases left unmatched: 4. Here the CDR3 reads CASSRAGGWFF. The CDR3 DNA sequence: TGTGCCAGCAGCCGAGCGGGGGGGTGGTTCTTC.

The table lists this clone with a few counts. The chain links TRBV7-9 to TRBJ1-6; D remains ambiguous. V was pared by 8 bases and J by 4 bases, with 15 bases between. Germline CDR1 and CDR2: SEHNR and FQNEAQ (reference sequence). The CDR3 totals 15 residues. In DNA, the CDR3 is TGTGCCAGCCTCGCCGGGGAGCCTTATAATTCACCCCTCCACTTT. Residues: CASLAGEPYNSPLHF.

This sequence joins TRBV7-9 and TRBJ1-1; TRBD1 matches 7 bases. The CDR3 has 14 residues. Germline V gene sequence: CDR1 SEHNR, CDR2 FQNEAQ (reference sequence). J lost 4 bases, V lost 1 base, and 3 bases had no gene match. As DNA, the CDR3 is TGTGCCAGCAGCTTAGACGCAGGGGGCACTGAAGCTTTCTTT. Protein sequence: CASSLDAGGTEAFF.

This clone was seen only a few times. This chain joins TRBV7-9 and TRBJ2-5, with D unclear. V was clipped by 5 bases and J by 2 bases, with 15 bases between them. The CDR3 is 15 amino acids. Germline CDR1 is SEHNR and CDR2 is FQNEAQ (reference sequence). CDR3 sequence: CASSPGQVDQETQYF. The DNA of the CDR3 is TGTGCCAGCAGCCCCGGGCAGGTAGATCAAGAGACCCAGTACTTC.

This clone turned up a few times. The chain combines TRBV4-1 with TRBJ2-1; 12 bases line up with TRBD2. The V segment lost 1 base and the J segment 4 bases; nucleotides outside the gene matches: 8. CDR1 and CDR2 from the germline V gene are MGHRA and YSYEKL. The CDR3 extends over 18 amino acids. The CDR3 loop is CASSQVLAGGQIYNEQFF. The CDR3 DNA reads TGCGCCAGCAGCCAAGTGCTAGCGGGAGGGCAAATATACAATGAGCAGTTCTTC.

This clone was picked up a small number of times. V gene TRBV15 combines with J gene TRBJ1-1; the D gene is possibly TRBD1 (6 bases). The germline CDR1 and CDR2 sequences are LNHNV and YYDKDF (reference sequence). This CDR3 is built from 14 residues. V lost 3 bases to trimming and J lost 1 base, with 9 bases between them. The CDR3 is CATSRTTGNTEAFF. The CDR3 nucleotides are TGTGCCACCAGCAGGACGACAGGGAACACTGAAGCTTTCTTT.

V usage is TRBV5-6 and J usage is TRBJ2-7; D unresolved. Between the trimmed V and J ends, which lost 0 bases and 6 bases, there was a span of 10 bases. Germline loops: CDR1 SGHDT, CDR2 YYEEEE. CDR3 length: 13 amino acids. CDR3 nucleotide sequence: TGTGCCAGCAGCTTGGGGGGTCCCATCGAGCAGTACTTC. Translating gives CASSLGGPIEQYF. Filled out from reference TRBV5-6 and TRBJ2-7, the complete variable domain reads DAGVTQSPTHLIKTRGQQVTLRCSPKSGHDTVSWYQQALGQGPQFIFQYYEEEERQRGNFPDRFSGHQFPNYSSELNVNALLLGDSALYLCASSLGGPIEQYFGPGTRLTVT.

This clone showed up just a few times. The CDR3 DNA reads TGTGCCAGCAGCCAGGACAGGGCCCTCGAGCAGTACTTC. Its protein product is CASSQDRALEQYF. The chain couples TRBV11-2 to TRBJ2-7; 8 bases match TRBD1. The CDR3 covers 13 residues. Germline lookup yields CDR1 SGHAT and CDR2 FQNNGV. V shed 5 bases, J shed 6 bases, and the junction held 6 bases outside the gene matches.

The CDR3 DNA reads as TGTGCCAGCAGTACGGACAGGGAGCAGTTCTTC. Translated: CASSTDREQFF. This chain connects TRBV2 to TRBJ2-1, with 7 bases matching TRBD1. Losses at the gene ends were 5 bases for V and 10 bases for J; bases not matched to a gene: 2. The CDR3 runs to 11 residues. Germline values: CDR1 SNHLY, CDR2 FYNNEI.

The CDR3 sequence: CAWRVAGFYGYTF. As DNA, the CDR3 is TGTGCCTGGAGGGTAGCGGGGTTCTATGGCTACACCTTC. V and J are TRBV30 and TRBJ1-2; unclear D gene. From germline, CDR1 is GTSNPN and CDR2 SVGIG (reference sequence). Between the trimmed V and J ends, which lost 3 bases and 4 bases, there was a span of 12 bases. The CDR3 covers 13 residues.

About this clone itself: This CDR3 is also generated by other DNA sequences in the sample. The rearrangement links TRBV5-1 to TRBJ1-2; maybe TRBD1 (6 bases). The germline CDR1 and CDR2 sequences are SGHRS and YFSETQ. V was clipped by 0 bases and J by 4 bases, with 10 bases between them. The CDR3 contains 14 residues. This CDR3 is CASSLAGQSYGYTF. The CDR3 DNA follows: TGCGCCAGCAGCTTGGCCGGACAGAGCTATGGCTACACCTTC. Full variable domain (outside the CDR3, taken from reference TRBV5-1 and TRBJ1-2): KAGVTQTPRYLIKTRGQQVTLSCSPISGHRSVSWYQQTPGQGLQFLFEYFSETQRNKGNFPGRFSGRQFSNSRSEMNVSTLELGDSALYLCASSLAGQSYGYTFGSGTRLTVV.

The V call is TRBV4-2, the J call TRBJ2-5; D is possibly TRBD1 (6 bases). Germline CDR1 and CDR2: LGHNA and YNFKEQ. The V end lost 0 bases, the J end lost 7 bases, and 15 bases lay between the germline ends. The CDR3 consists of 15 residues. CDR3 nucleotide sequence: TGTGCCAGCAGCCAAGAGCAGGGGCCCCAGGGGACCCAGTACTTC. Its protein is CASSQEQGPQGTQYF.

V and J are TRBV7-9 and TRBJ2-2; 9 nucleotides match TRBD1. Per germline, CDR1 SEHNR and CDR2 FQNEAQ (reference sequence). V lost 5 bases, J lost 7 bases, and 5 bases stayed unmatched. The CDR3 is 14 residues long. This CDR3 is CASSLTGGGGELFF. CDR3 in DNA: TGTGCCAGCAGCCTAACAGGGGGCGGCGGGGAGCTGTTTTTT. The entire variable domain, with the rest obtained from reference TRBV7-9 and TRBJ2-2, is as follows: DTGVSQNPRHKITKRGQNVTFRCDPISEHNRLYWYRQTLGQGPEFLTYFQNEAQLEKSRLLSDRFSAERPKGSFSTLEIQRTEQGDSAMYLCASSLTGGGGELFFGEGSRLTVL.

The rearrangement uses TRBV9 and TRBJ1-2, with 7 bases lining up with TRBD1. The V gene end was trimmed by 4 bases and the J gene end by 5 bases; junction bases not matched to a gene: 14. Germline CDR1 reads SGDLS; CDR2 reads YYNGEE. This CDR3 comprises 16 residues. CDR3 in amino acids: CASSTGTESRGYGYTF. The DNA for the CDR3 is TGTGCCAGCAGCACCGGGACAGAGTCTCGGGGGTATGGCTACACCTTC. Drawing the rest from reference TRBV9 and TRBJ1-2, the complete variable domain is DSGVTQTPKHLITATGQRVTLRCSPRSGDLSVYWYQQSLDQGLQFLIQYYNGEERAKGNILERFSAQQFPDLHSELNLSSLELGDSALYFCASSTGTESRGYGYTFGSGTRLTVV.

The CDR3 bases are TGTGCCAGCAGCGGGCGGGGGTACCAAGAGACCCAGTACTTC. It yields the protein CASSGRGYQETQYF. The chain recombines TRBV7-2 with TRBJ2-5; TRBD2 matches 7 bases. Germline V gives CDR1 SGHTA, CDR2 FQGNSA. This CDR3 is 14 amino acids long. V lost 5 bases and J lost 0; bases outside the gene matches: 3.

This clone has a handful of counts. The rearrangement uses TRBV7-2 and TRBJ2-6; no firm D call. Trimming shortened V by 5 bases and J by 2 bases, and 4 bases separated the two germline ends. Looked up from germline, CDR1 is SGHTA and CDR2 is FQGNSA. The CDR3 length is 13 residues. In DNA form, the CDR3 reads TGTGCCAGCAGCCCTACTGGGGCCAACGTCCTGACTTTC. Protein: CASSPTGANVLTF.

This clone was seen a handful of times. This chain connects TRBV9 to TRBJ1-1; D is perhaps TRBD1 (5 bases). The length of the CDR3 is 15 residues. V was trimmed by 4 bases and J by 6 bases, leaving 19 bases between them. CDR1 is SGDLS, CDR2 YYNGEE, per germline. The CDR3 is CASSPRGGAGAEAFF. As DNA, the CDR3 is TGTGCCAGCAGCCCCAGAGGTGGGGCGGGAGCTGAAGCTTTCTTT.

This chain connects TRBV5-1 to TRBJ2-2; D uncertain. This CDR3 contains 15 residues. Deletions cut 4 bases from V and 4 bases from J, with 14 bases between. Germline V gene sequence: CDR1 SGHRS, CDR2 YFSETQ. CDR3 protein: CASSTPRLGTGELFF. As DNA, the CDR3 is TGCGCCAGCAGCACACCCCGACTGGGCACCGGGGAGCTGTTTTTT.

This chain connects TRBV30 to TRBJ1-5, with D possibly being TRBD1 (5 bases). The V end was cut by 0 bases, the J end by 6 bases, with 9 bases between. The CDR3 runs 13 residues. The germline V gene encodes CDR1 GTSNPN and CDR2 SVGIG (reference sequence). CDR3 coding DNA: TGTGCCTGGAGTGTGGGGACGGGTCAGCCCCAGCATTTT. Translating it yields CAWSVGTGQPQHF.